These T cell receptor beta chains were read from a single sample in a study of cytotoxic CD8 clonotypes in ibrutinib-treated CLL. Data came from immunoSEQ multiplex PCR; TCRdb stores just in-frame clones and leaves some out. The sample has 90,000 to 100,000 clones, 70% to 80% seen once. This specimen consisted of PBMCs, obtained after 12 months of ibrutinib treatment. These receptors originate from a human donor with chronic lymphocytic leukemia. The CDR3 runs from the conserved cysteine through the conserved F or W. D genes are given only for firm matches. The size field is filled for only some rows; it gives once, few, many or a size class.

J: TRBJ2-1; length: 15; D: TRBD2; V: TRBV7-3; size: .; DNA: TGTGCCAGCAGCCCCGGGACTAGCGGGGGTTCGCGTAAGTTCTTC; CDR3: CASSPGTSGGSRKFF
J: TRBJ2-1; length: 14; D: .; V: TRBV19; size: few; DNA: .; CDR3: CASSFGSGGAEQFF
J: TRBJ2-3; length: 17; D: .; V: TRBV5-6; size: .; DNA: TGTGCCAGCAGCTTGGTTGCTAACAGGGTGTTTGTAGATACGCAGTATTTT; CDR3: CASSLVANRVFVDTQYF
J: TRBJ2-1; length: 17; D: .; V: TRBV5-6; size: .; DNA: TGTGCCAGCAGCAGTAATAGGGGGGGAGGCCTGGACAATGAGCAGTTCTTC; CDR3: CASSSNRGGGLDNEQFF
J: TRBJ2-7; length: 15; D: TRBD1; V: TRBV5-6; size: once; DNA: TGTGCCAGCAGTGCACAGACAGGGAGCTCCTACGAGCAGTACTTC; CDR3: CASSAQTGSSYEQYF
J: TRBJ2-3; length: 15; D: .; V: TRBV4-1; size: .; DNA: TGCGCCAGCAGCCAAGGTGTGGCTAGCACAGATACGCAGTATTTT; CDR3: CASSQGVASTDTQYF
J: TRBJ1-2; length: 12; D: .; V: TRBV30; size: .; DNA: TGTGCCTGGAGCCCCCTGGGGTCCGGCTACACCTTC; CDR3: CAWSPLGSGYTF
J: TRBJ2-7; length: 15; D: .; V: TRBV9; size: few; DNA: TGTGCCAGCAGCGTAGGAGACAGTCCAACCTACGAGCAGTACTTC; CDR3: CASSVGDSPTYEQYF
J: TRBJ1-1; length: 13; D: TRBD1; V: TRBV7-2; size: .; DNA: TGTGCCAGCAGCCGCGACAGGGGGGGTGAAGCTTTCTTT; CDR3: CASSRDRGGEAFF
J: TRBJ2-5; length: 15; D: TRBD2; V: TRBV6-1; size: .; DNA: TGTGCCAGCAGTGCCGGGACTAGCGGCCAAGAGACCCAGTACTTC; CDR3: CASSAGTSGQETQYF
J: TRBJ1-2; length: 14; D: TRBD1; V: TRBV6-5; size: large; DNA: TGTGCCAGCAGCTGGGGGACAGTTAACTATGGCTACACCTTC; CDR3: CASSWGTVNYGYTF
J: TRBJ2-7; length: 11; D: .; V: TRBV6-6; size: .; DNA: TGTGCCAGCAGCGGCCTCTACGAGCAGTACTTC; CDR3: CASSGLYEQYF
J: TRBJ1-2; length: 11; D: .; V: TRBV30; size: .; DNA: TGTGCCTGGAGTAGGGACCGCGGCTACACCTTC; CDR3: CAWSRDRGYTF
J: TRBJ2-1; length: 13; D: .; V: TRBV14; size: .; DNA: TGTGCCAGCAGCCAAGTTAAGAGTGGGGAGCAGTTCTTC; CDR3: CASSQVKSGEQFF
J: TRBJ1-2; length: 14; D: .; V: TRBV5-1; size: few; DNA: TGCGCCAGCAGATCTCTGGACAGCACCCATGGCTACACCTTC; CDR3: CASRSLDSTHGYTF
J: TRBJ2-3; length: 15; D: .; V: TRBV11-2; size: .; DNA: TGTGCCAGCAGCTTAGATCAGGTTAGAACAGATACGCAGTATTTT; CDR3: CASSLDQVRTDTQYF
J: TRBJ1-6; length: 15; D: .; V: TRBV6-6; size: .; DNA: TGTGCCAGCAGTTACTCTGAGTCAGGCAATTCACCCCTCCACTTT; CDR3: CASSYSESGNSPLHF
J: TRBJ2-7; length: 16; D: TRBD1; V: TRBV10-1; size: .; DNA: TGCGCCAGCAGTGCCCCGGGACAGGGAAGCTCCTACGAGCAGTACTTC; CDR3: CASSAPGQGSSYEQYF
J: TRBJ2-3; length: 14; D: TRBD2; V: TRBV19; size: .; DNA: TGTGCCAGTAGTATAGCCCTAGCGGCAGATACGCAGTATTTT; CDR3: CASSIALAADTQYF
J: TRBJ1-2; length: 17; D: .; V: TRBV5-1; size: .; DNA: TGCGCCAGCAGCTTGGACCCGGGTCAGGGCCCGTTCTATGGCTACACCTTC; CDR3: CASSLDPGQGPFYGYTF
J: TRBJ2-1; length: 15; D: TRBD2; V: TRBV7-2; size: .; DNA: TGTGCCAGCAGCCTAAGCGGGGGTCTCGTCAATGAGCAGTTCTTC; CDR3: CASSLSGGLVNEQFF
J: TRBJ2-7; length: 12; D: .; V: TRBV29-1; size: .; DNA: TGCAGCGTTGCGCTCAGGGCGGACGAGCAGTACTTC; CDR3: CSVALRADEQYF
J: TRBJ2-1; length: 15; D: .; V: TRBV29-1; size: .; DNA: TGCAGCGTTGAAGAAGGGGGGGCGGCCTACAATGAGCAGTTCTTC; CDR3: CSVEEGGAAYNEQFF
J: TRBJ1-1; length: 15; D: TRBD1; V: TRBV6-5; size: .; DNA: TGTGCCAGCAGTTACCACAGGGGATCAGGGACTGAAGCTTTCTTT; CDR3: CASSYHRGSGTEAFF
J: TRBJ2-4; length: 15; D: .; V: TRBV18; size: once; DNA: TGTGCCAGCTCACCCGGGCCGGGTATCAAAAACATTCAGTACTTC; CDR3: CASSPGPGIKNIQYF
J: TRBJ2-5; length: 13; D: TRBD2; V: TRBV19; size: .; DNA: TGTGCCAGTGCCTATAGCGGGGGGGAGACCCAGTACTTC; CDR3: CASAYSGGETQYF
J: TRBJ1-3; length: 15; D: .; V: TRBV11-2; size: .; DNA: TGTGCCAGCAGCCGACCGACAGGCTCTGGAAACACCATATATTTT; CDR3: CASSRPTGSGNTIYF
J: TRBJ2-3; length: 15; D: .; V: TRBV7-9; size: .; DNA: TGTGCCAGCAGCAACCGGGACCCCGGTTCGGATACGCAGTATTTT; CDR3: CASSNRDPGSDTQYF
J: TRBJ2-1; length: 14; D: TRBD2; V: TRBV27; size: .; DNA: TGTGCCAGCAGTTTGACTAGCGGTTACAATGAGCAGTTCTTC; CDR3: CASSLTSGYNEQFF
J: TRBJ2-6; length: 18; D: .; V: TRBV2; size: .; DNA: TGTGCCAGCAGTGTTAGGGGGACTGTCAGCTCTGGGGCCAACGTCCTGACTTTC; CDR3: CASSVRGTVSSGANVLTF
J: TRBJ2-1; length: 15; D: .; V: TRBV6-1; size: .; DNA: TGTGCCAGCAGTCCCCAGAGGGGATTATACAATGAGCAGTTCTTC; CDR3: CASSPQRGLYNEQFF
J: TRBJ2-7; length: 14; D: TRBD2; V: TRBV6-1; size: .; DNA: TGTGCCAGCAGTTATGGAGCGGGGGGCTACGAGCAGTACTTC; CDR3: CASSYGAGGYEQYF
J: TRBJ2-1; length: 14; D: .; V: TRBV27; size: once; DNA: TGTGCCAGCAGTTTAGAGGCACCGTTGCATGAGCAGTTCTTC; CDR3: CASSLEAPLHEQFF
J: TRBJ2-3; length: 16; D: .; V: TRBV4-1; size: .; DNA: TGCGCCAGCAGCCAAGGTGGGGGTGATGGGACAGATACGCAGTATTTT; CDR3: CASSQGGGDGTDTQYF
J: TRBJ1-5; length: 13; D: .; V: TRBV7-7; size: many; DNA: TGTGCCAGCAGCCTCGGCCTGGGTCAGCCCCAGCATTTT; CDR3: CASSLGLGQPQHF
J: TRBJ1-5; length: 15; D: .; V: TRBV2; size: once; DNA: TGTGCCAGCAGTGCCGATCCCGGATACGGTCAGCCCCAGCATTTT; CDR3: CASSADPGYGQPQHF
J: TRBJ1-4; length: 13; D: TRBD1; V: TRBV4-1; size: .; DNA: TGCGCCACCAGGGGACAGGGGTATGAAAAACTGTTTTTT; CDR3: CATRGQGYEKLFF
J: TRBJ1-5; length: 19; D: TRBD1; V: TRBV4-1; size: .; DNA: TGCGCCAGCAGCCAAGTGTTTCAGAGGGACAGGGGTAGCAATCAGCCCCAGCATTTT; CDR3: CASSQVFQRDRGSNQPQHF